These T cell receptor beta chains were read from a single sample in a study of blood T cell repertoires in COVID-19. Profiling relied on immunoSEQ multiplex PCR, and the TCRdb table lists in-frame clones only, not all of them. The sample records around 250,000 clones, less than 95% being singletons. The sequenced sample was PBMCs or T cells enriched from blood (not recorded which). The receptors were gathered from a man between 40 and 49 years old who had been exposed to COVID-19. Each CDR3 is given with its conserved first and last residue. The D gene is left open where the match is weak. Where a row states a size, it is once, few, many or the class of an expanded clone; other rows omit it.

TGTGCCAGCATCCAATCGGGGAGAAAAAATCGAAGCAATCAGCCCCAGCATTTT,CASIQSGRKNRSNQPQHF,.,TRBJ1-5,TRBV7-9,few
TGTGCCAGCAGCCGTTTTAAATCCGGGACAGGGATTAATTCACCCCTCCACTTT,CASSRFKSGTGINSPLHF,TRBD1,TRBJ1-6,TRBV11-2,once
TGTGCCAGTAGTATGGACACAGGGGTTTCAGCTTTCTTT,CASSMDTGVSAFF,TRBD1,TRBJ1-1,TRBV19,.
TGTGCCACCAGCAGGTCTATGGGAGTTGACAATGAGCAGTTCTTC,CATSRSMGVDNEQFF,.,TRBJ2-1,TRBV15,.
TGTGCCAGCAGCTTAACGTTCGGGGTCGGAGCTTTCTTT,CASSLTFGVGAFF,.,TRBJ1-1,TRBV7-3,.
TGTGCCAGTAGTTTCCGGACAAGTGAAAAACTGTTTTTT,CASSFRTSEKLFF,.,TRBJ1-4,TRBV19,.
TGTGCCCGGACAGTGGTCACTGAAGCTTTCTTT,CARTVVTEAFF,.,TRBJ1-1,TRBV30,.
TGTGCCAGTAGTGGTCCGGGACTAGCGGGAGTAGGTGAGCAGTTCTTC,CASSGPGLAGVGEQFF,TRBD2,TRBJ2-1,TRBV19,.
TGTGCCAGCAGCCTAACCCCCAGGCATGAGACCCAGTACTTC,CASSLTPRHETQYF,.,TRBJ2-5,TRBV16,.
TGTGCCAGCAGAATGACAGGGGGGGGCAATCAGCCCCAGCATTTT,CASRMTGGGNQPQHF,TRBD1,TRBJ1-5,TRBV6-5,.
TGTGCCAGCAGATTGACAGGGGGCAAGGACACCATATATTTT,CASRLTGGKDTIYF,TRBD1,TRBJ1-3,TRBV11-2,.
TGTGCCACCCTAGAGAGGATGAACACTGAAGCTTTCTTT,CATLERMNTEAFF,.,TRBJ1-1,TRBV10-3,.
TGTGCCAGCAGTTTATGGCGGGAGCAGTACTTC,CASSLWREQYF,.,TRBJ2-7,TRBV28,once
TGTGCCAGCAGTTTAGATAGCGGGAGGATAAACTACGAGCAGTACTTC,CASSLDSGRINYEQYF,TRBD2,TRBJ2-7,TRBV27,.
TGTGCCATCAGTGCTAAAATGGGGGCCTATTCCTTTAGCACAGATACGCAGTATTTT,CAISAKMGAYSFSTDTQYF,.,TRBJ2-3,TRBV10-3,.
TGTGCCAGTAGTATAGACGGACAGGGCAGTTGGGGCAATCAGCCCCAGCATTTT,CASSIDGQGSWGNQPQHF,TRBD1,TRBJ1-5,TRBV19,once
TGTGCTAGCAGCTTAGTCTATTGGCCTCGAGGGGGAACTAATGAAAAACTGTTTTTT,CASSLVYWPRGGTNEKLFF,.,TRBJ1-4,TRBV7-7,.
TGCAGTGCGCGTTTGGCAGATACGCAGTATTTT,CSARLADTQYF,.,TRBJ2-3,TRBV20-1,.
TGCGCCAGCAGCCAAGGACAGGGTGGGGGTAACACTGAAGCTTTCTTT,CASSQGQGGGNTEAFF,TRBD1,TRBJ1-1,TRBV4-1,.
TGTGCCTGGAGTGTAGAGTTTAGAACAGACTATGGCTACACCTTC,CAWSVEFRTDYGYTF,.,TRBJ1-2,TRBV30,.
TGCGCCAGCAGCTTGGTAGGGACTAAAGCTAGCACAGATACGCAGTATTTT,CASSLVGTKASTDTQYF,TRBD2,TRBJ2-3,TRBV5-1,.
TGTGCCAGCAGCATTCGACTAGCGGAGAGGGAAGGCTCCTACAATGAGCAGTTCTTC,CASSIRLAEREGSYNEQFF,TRBD2,TRBJ2-1,TRBV11-2,.
TGTGCCAGCTCACTTCGAAAGACTAGCGGGAGGGGACGGCCGTACGATGAGCAGTTCTTC,CASSLRKTSGRGRPYDEQFF,TRBD2,TRBJ2-1,TRBV18,.
TGTGCCAGCAGCGAGAATGATCGGACAGTCTATGGCTACACCTTC,CASSENDRTVYGYTF,.,TRBJ1-2,TRBV9,.
TGTGCCAGCAGTTTGACCCAGGGGGCAGGAGATCAGCCCCAGCATTTT,CASSLTQGAGDQPQHF,TRBD1,TRBJ1-5,TRBV28,.